The 13 T cell receptor beta chains below were found in one sample sequenced in a study of shared clonotypes between healthy human individuals (dated by TCRdb to about 2020). CD8 naive samples were obtained by positive selection for CCR7 among CD45RO-negative cells, yielding a CD45RA+CCR7+ population from which TemRA cells were excluded. Receptor amplification or capture employed the immunoSEQ multiplex PCR assay. Here the immuneACCESS table is served through TCRdb, limited to in-frame sequences with V and J called. Missing clones are a known gap in these copies; in checked studies unresolved V genes cover under half, and the rest lacks a known reason. A total of around 1.9 million clones appear in this sample, over 85% of them only once. The ten most abundant clones make up more than 1.5% of the sample. Source material: naive CD8+ T cells from PBMCs. The cell subset or site label, read with the paper, signifies: CD45RA+CCR7+. The receptors stem from a man between 18 and 29 years old in good health. Some clones in this sample may be carry-over from other donors' samples.

This clone was recorded only once. The same CDR3 also results from other DNA sequences found in this sample. The chain links TRBV7-9 to TRBJ1-2, with a weak D call TRBD1 (5 bases). The CDR3 is 14 residues long. Germline V gives CDR1 SEHNR, CDR2 FQNEAQ (reference sequence). The V end was cut by 1 base, the J end by 2 bases, with 8 bases between. CDR3 amino acids: CASSLGGENYGYTF. The CDR3 DNA follows: TGTGCCAGCAGCTTAGGGGGGGAGAACTATGGCTACACCTTC.

The rearrangement links TRBV5-1 to TRBJ2-2, with TRBD2 identical over 7 bases. CDR1 and CDR2 (germline): SGHRS, YFSETQ. CDR3 length equals 21 residues. The ends lost 5 bases at V and 4 bases at J; junction bases unmatched: 26. CDR3 DNA: TGCGCCAGCAGACCCGGAGGGTCCGGGGTTGGCGGGAGAGACGTCACCGGGGAGCTGTTTTTT. This sequence encodes CASRPGGSGVGGRDVTGELFF.

This rearrangement joins TRBV29-1 to TRBJ1-2; 9 positions match TRBD1. The germline CDR1 and CDR2 sequences are SQVTM and ANQGSEA. V was clipped by 4 bases and J by 12 bases; unmatched bases: 6. The CDR3 is made up of 11 amino acids. The CDR3 loop reads CSVVRQGVDTF. The CDR3 bases are TGCAGCGTTGTCAGACAGGGGGTAGACACCTTC.

V gene TRBV28 combines with J gene TRBJ2-1; unclear D gene. V was clipped by 5 bases and J by 0 bases, with 14 bases between them. This CDR3 has 16 residues. Per germline, CDR1 MDHEN and CDR2 SYDVKM. The CDR3 DNA reads TGTGCCAGCAGTACCCTCCTACCGAGCTCCTACAATGAGCAGTTCTTC. Its translation is CASSTLLPSSYNEQFF.

The V call is TRBV4-2, the J call TRBJ2-7; 9 bases line up with TRBD2. Trimming took 0 bases from V and 1 from J; bases not matched to a gene: 10. Looked up from germline, CDR1 is LGHNA and CDR2 is YNFKEQ. The CDR3 runs 18 residues. The CDR3 DNA follows: TGTGCCAGCAGCCAAGATGCGGCGGGAGGGCAACTGTCCTACGAGCAGTACTTC. The encoded protein is CASSQDAAGGQLSYEQYF.

The chain links TRBV14 to TRBJ2-7; the D is unclear. Germline CDR1 is SGHDN and CDR2 is FVKESK. This CDR3 is 15 amino acids long. V was shortened by 1 base and J by 5 bases, with 15 bases between the two germline ends. The CDR3 DNA is TGTGCCAGCAGCCAAGTCAGTCGGCTGCTTAACGAGCAGTACTTC. It yields the protein CASSQVSRLLNEQYF.

This clone was seen a single time. The chain employs TRBV5-1 and TRBJ2-7; D possibly corresponds to TRBD1 (5 bases). Germline-derived CDR1 and CDR2 are SGHRS and YFSETQ. Trimming took 1 base from V and 3 from J, leaving 11 bases between them. The CDR3 loop spans 14 amino acids. CDR3 residues: CASSLRQTDYEQYF. The CDR3 nucleotides are TGCGCCAGCAGCTTGAGACAGACCGACTACGAGCAGTACTTC.

The chain recombines TRBV13 with TRBJ2-7; perhaps TRBD1 as D (5 bases). CDR3 length equals 12 residues. Trimming shortened V by 5 bases and J by 7 bases, and 12 bases separated the two germline ends. Germline CDR1 and CDR2: PRHDT and FYEKMQ (reference sequence). The CDR3 region has the DNA TGTGCCAGCAGCACCCGGGCAGGGGAGCAGTACTTC. Protein: CASSTRAGEQYF.

The V and J genes are TRBV19 and TRBJ2-7; 9 nucleotides line up with TRBD1. With 3 bases clipped from V and 5 bases from J, the junction kept 5 bases outside the gene matches. There are 14 residues in the CDR3. In germline, CDR1 is LNHDA, CDR2 SQIVND (reference sequence). CDR3 sequence reads: CASSMTGGLHEQYF. The CDR3 bases are TGTGCCAGTAGTATGACAGGGGGTTTGCACGAGCAGTACTTC.

CDR3 residues: CASSGGVDSGTYYNEQFF. CDR3 sequence (DNA): TGTGCCAGCAGCGGGGGGGTCGATAGCGGGACCTACTACAATGAGCAGTTCTTC. The chain recombines TRBV9 with TRBJ2-1, with 8 bases fitting TRBD2. With 3 bases clipped from V and 3 bases from J, the junction kept 14 bases outside the gene matches. The CDR3 consists of 18 residues. Germline CDR1 is SGDLS and CDR2 is YYNGEE.

The J gene is TRBJ2-1, the V gene TRBV25-1; D not certain. CDR3 length: 14 amino acids. The ends were cut back, 2 bases at V and 4 bases at J, with 9 bases in the middle. Germline loops: CDR1 MGHDK, CDR2 SYGVNS. CDR3 sequence reads: CASSELNTYNEQFF. In nucleotides, the CDR3 is TGTGCCAGCAGTGAACTAAACACTTACAATGAGCAGTTCTTC.

The chain recombines TRBV27 with TRBJ1-2; D gene unclear. Germline V gene data show CDR1 as MNHEY and CDR2 as SMNVEV (reference sequence). V was clipped by 7 bases and J by 4 bases, with 22 bases between them. The CDR3 consists of 16 residues. This chain's CDR3 is CASNPSLRRAGYGYTF. CDR3 bases: TGTGCCAGCAACCCTAGTCTAAGACGAGCGGGCTATGGCTACACCTTC.

Details on this clone: At the DNA level, this CDR3 is encoded by other sequences in the same sample as well. The V call is TRBV7-2, the J call TRBJ2-1; 9 bases map to TRBD2. The CDR3 is 15 residues long. The ends lost 4 bases at V and 0 bases at J; junction bases unmatched: 1. Germline V lookup: CDR1 SGHTA, CDR2 FQGNSA. CDR3: CASSSLAGSYNEQFF. DNA of the CDR3: TGTGCCAGCAGCTCACTAGCGGGCTCCTACAATGAGCAGTTCTTC.